This paragraph covers one T cell receptor beta chain sequence. Its specificity is unknown. V lost 6 bases to trimming and J lost 0 bases, with 6 bases between them. Germline CDR1 MNHEY, CDR2 SVGEGT. This CDR3 spans 13 amino acids. TCRdb analysed the multiplex PCR reads with MiXCR anew, one entry per CDR3 protein. Of under 150,000 distinct CDR3 sequences listed, 20% to 25% are singletons. These data belong to a study of breast tumors, draining lymph nodes, adjacent tissues. Samples came from axillary lymph nodes draining the breast cancer. Study-wide results and limits: Tumor and nontumor repertoires were significantly more similar in luminal-like than in basal-like breast cancer. Compared with lymph nodes, tumors were less diverse; compared with nontumor tissue, more. That most tumor T cells come from lymph nodes remained unproven. The data were judged consistent with most tumor T cells coming from lymph node and expanding in tumor.

The V call is TRBV6-2 or TRBV6-3, the J call TRBJ1-3; possible D gene TRBD1, 5 bases. Sample: axillary lymph node tissue. The clonotype originates from a female donor with breast cancer. Some clones in this sample may be carry-over from other donors' samples. The CDR3 nucleotides are TGTGCCAGCAGGACAGCCTCTGGAAACACCATATATTTT. As protein: CASRTASGNTIYF.